This T cell receptor (beta chain) emerged from a study of OX40 agonist ivuxolimab in advanced cancers. Across the whole study: With ivuxolimab, an agonistic anti-OX40 (CD134) antibody, patients were treated.

The CDR3 loop spans 12 amino acids. V lost 7 bases, J lost 3 bases, and 2 bases stayed unmatched. Germline values: CDR1 MNHNS, CDR2 SASEGT. Clones were sequenced by immunoSEQ multiplex PCR, and TCRdb holds only the in-frame ones, with some missing. The table has some 35,000 clones, 65% to 80% seen once. Whole-study results and caveats: The investigators did not determine what antigen specificity the expanded peripheral T cells had.

With respect to this clone: Its cognate antigen is unknown.

Sequencing was performed on CD4+ or CD8+ T cells sorted from blood, taken in a trial of the OX40 agonist ivuxolimab. This receptor was identified in an adult with an advanced solid tumor such as melanoma, head and neck, liver or kidney cancer. The chain uses TRBV6-1 and TRBJ2-7, with 8 bases matching TRBD1. CDR3 sequence reads: CASTDRGYEQYF. In nucleotides, the CDR3 is TGTGCCAGCACTGACAGGGGCTACGAGCAGTACTTC.